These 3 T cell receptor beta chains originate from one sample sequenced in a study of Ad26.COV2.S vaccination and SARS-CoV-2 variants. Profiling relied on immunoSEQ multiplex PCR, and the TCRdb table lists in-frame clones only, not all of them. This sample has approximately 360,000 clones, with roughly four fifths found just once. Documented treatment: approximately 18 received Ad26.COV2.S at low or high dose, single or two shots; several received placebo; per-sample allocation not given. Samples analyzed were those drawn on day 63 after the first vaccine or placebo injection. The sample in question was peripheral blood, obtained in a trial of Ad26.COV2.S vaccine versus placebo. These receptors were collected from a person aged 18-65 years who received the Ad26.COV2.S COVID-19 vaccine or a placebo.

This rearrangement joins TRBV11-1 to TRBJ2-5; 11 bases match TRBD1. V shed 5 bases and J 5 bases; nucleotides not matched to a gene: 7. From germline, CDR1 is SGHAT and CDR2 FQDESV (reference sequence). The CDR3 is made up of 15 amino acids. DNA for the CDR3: TGTGCCAGCAGCGCACTCGGGACAGGGGGGGAGACCCAGTACTTC. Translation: CASSALGTGGETQYF.

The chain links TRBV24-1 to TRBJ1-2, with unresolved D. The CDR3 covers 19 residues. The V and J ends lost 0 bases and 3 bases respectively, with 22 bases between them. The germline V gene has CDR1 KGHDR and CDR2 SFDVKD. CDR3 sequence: CATSDLLFKGSALDYGYTF. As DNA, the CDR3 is TGTGCCACCAGTGATTTGCTGTTTAAGGGCTCTGCCCTGGACTATGGCTACACCTTC.

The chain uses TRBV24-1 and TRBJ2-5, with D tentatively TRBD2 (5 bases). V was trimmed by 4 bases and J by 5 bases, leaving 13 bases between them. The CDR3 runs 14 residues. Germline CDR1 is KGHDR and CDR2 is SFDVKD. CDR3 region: CATSDWGVAETQYF. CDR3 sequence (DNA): TGTGCCACCAGTGACTGGGGAGTAGCGGAGACCCAGTACTTC.